The clone carrying this TCR beta chain has more than one count but fewer than ten. What it binds is not known. The record originates from a study of T cells in Graves' hyperthyroidism and ophthalmopathy. Study-level information: Sampling of peripheral blood happened at initial diagnosis, prior to any treatment.

Study outcomes and limitations: Through a model of 13 V-J features, ophthalmopathy was separated from stable hyperthyroidism. Most thyroid clonotypes with frequency above 0.001 were detected in blood.

Germline-derived CDR1 and CDR2 are MRHNA and SNTAGT. The CDR3 has 11 residues. V was clipped by 4 bases and J by 8 bases, with 7 bases between them. Exclusion followed for patients with uncontrolled infection, other autoimmune disease, pregnancy or lactation. Regions amplified from RNA transcripts were the TCR beta CDR3 regions. Using the HTBI primer set, a first-round RT-PCR was run on the TCR CDR3. TCRdb ran MiXCR on the multiplex PCR reads and lists one entry per CDR3 protein. The sample lists about 380,000 distinct CDR3 sequences, roughly 13% occurring once. The receptor was isolated from a man aged 25 to 45 with Graves' hyperthyroidism that later progressed to Graves' ophthalmopathy. The genes are TRBV6-4 and TRBJ2-3; D is possibly TRBD2 (6 bases). The sample comprised blood. Here the CDR3 reads CASSAGGTQYF. The CDR3 DNA is TGTGCCAGCAGTGCCGGGGGTACGCAGTATTTT.